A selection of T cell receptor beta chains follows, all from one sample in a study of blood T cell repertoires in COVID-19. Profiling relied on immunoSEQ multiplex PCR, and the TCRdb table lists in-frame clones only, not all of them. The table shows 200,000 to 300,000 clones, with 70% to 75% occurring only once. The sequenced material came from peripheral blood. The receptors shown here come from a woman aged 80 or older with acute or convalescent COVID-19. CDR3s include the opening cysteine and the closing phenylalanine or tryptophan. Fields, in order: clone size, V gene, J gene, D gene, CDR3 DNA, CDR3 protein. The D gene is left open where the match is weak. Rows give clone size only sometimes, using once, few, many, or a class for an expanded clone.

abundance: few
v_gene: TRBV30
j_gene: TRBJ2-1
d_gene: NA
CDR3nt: TGTGCCTGGAGTGCAAGGGACTCTCGGGAGCAGTTCTTC
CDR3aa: CAWSARDSREQFF

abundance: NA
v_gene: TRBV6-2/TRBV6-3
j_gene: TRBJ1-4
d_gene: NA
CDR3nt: TGTGCCAGCAGTTGGGGGGGTGCAACTAATGAAAAACTGTTTTTT
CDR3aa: CASSWGGATNEKLFF

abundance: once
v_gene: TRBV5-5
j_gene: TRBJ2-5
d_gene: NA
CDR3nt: TGTGCCAGCAGCTTGCTACAGAGCCTGGAGACCCAGTACTTC
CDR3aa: CASSLLQSLETQYF

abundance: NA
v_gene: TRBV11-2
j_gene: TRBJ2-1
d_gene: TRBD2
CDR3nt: TGTGCCAGCCGGGGACTAGCGGCCGACGAGCAGTTCTTC
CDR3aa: CASRGLAADEQFF

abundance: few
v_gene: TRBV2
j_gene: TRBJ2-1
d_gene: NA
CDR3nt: TGTGCCAGCAGTGGTTCAGGGCGGTATGAGCAGTTCTTC
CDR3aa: CASSGSGRYEQFF

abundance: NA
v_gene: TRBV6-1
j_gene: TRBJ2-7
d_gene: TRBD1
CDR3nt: TGTGCCAGCAGTTTACAGGGGGCGTACGAGCAGTACTTC
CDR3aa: CASSLQGAYEQYF

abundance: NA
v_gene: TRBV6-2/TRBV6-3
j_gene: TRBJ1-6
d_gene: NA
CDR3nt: TGTGCCAGCAGTACAGGGAATTCACCCCTCCACTTT
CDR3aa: CASSTGNSPLHF

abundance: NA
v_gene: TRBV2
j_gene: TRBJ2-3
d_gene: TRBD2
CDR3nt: TGTGCCAGCAGCCTAGCGGGAGTCGTAGATACGCAGTATTTT
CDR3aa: CASSLAGVVDTQYF

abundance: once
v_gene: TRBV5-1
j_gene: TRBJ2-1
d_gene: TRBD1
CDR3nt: TGCGCCAGCAGCTTGGGGACCGGGACAGGGTTAAAGACTGAGCAGTTCTTC
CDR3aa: CASSLGTGTGLKTEQFF

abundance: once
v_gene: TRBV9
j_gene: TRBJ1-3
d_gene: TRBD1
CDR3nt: TGTGCCAGCAGCGGGCGGACAGGTGGAAACACCATATATTTT
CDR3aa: CASSGRTGGNTIYF

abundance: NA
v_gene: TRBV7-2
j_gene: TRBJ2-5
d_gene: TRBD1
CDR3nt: TGTGCCAGCAGCTTAGGAGGGGGCTATGAGACCCAGTACTTC
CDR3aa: CASSLGGGYETQYF

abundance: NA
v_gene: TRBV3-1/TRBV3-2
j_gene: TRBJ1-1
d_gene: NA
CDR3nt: TGTGCCAGCAGCCAAGGAGGGAACACTGAAGCTTTCTTT
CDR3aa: CASSQGGNTEAFF

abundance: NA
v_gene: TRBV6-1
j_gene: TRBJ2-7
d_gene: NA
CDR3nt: TGTGCCAGCAGTCAGACAGCCGGCTCCTACGAGCAGTACTTC
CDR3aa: CASSQTAGSYEQYF

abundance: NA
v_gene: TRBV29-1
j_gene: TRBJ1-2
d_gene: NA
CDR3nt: TGCAGCGTTGAAGATGGAGACAGGAACTATGGCTACACCTTC
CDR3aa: CSVEDGDRNYGYTF

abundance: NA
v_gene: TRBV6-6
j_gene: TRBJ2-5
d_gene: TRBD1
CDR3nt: TGTGCCAGCAGTGGACAGGGGTTGGAGACCCAGTACTTC
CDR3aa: CASSGQGLETQYF

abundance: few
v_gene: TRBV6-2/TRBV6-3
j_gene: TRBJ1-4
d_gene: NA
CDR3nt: TGTGCCAGCAGCGGGAGTGGATTAGGAGGTGAAAAACTGTTTTTT
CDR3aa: CASSGSGLGGEKLFF

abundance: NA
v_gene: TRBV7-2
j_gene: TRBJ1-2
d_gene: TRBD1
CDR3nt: TGTGCCAGCAGCCCCCTGGACAGGGTGAATGGCTACACCTTC
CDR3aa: CASSPLDRVNGYTF

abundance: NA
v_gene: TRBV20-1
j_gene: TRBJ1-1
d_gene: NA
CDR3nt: TGCAGTGCGAGAAGACAGGCTGAAGCTTTCTTT
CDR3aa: CSARRQAEAFF

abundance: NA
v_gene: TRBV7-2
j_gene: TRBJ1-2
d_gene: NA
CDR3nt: TGTGCCAGCAGCTCGATGACAGGAGTTTATGGCTACACCTTC
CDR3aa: CASSSMTGVYGYTF

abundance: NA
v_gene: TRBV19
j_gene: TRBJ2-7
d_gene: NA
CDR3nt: TGTGCCAGTAGCATCACAGGGTTCGACGAGCAGTACTTC
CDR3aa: CASSITGFDEQYF

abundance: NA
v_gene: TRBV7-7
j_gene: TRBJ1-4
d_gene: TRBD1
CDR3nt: TGTGCCAGCAGCCCGACAGGGGTAAATGAAAAACTGTTTTTT
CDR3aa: CASSPTGVNEKLFF

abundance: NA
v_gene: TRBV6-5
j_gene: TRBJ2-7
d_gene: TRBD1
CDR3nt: TGTGCCAGCAAGTTAAGGACAGGCCGAACCTACGAGCAGTACTTC
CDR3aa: CASKLRTGRTYEQYF

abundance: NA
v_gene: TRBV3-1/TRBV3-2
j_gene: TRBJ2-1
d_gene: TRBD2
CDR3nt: TGTGCCAGCAGCCAAGGAACTGGCGCGGGAGTCCAGTTCTTC
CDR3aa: CASSQGTGAGVQFF

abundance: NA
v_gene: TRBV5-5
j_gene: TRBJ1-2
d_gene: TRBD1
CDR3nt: TGTGCCAGCAGCTTGCGTCGGCAGGGGGATGGCTACACCTTC
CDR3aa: CASSLRRQGDGYTF

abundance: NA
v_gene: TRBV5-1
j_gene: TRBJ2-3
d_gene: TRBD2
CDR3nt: TGCGCCAGCAGCCTTCCCGGGGGGAGCACAGATACGCAGTATTTT
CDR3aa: CASSLPGGSTDTQYF

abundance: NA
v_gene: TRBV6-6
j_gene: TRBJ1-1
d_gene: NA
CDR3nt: TGTGCCAGCAGGGGCGGTCAGGGAACTGAAGCTTTCTTT
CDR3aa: CASRGGQGTEAFF

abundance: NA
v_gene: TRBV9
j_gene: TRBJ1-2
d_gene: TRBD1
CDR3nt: TGTGCCAGCAGCGTAGGGGCACAGGGGGCTTATGGCTACACCTTC
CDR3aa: CASSVGAQGAYGYTF

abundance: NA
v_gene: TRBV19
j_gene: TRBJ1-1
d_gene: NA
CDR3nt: TGTGCCAGTAGTCTCAAGCTCCCAGGGGACACTGAAGCTTTCTTT
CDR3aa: CASSLKLPGDTEAFF

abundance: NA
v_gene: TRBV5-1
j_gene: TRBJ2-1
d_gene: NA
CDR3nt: TGCGCCAGCAGCTTGGGGGACTCCTCCTACAATGAGCAGTTCTTC
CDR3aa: CASSLGDSSYNEQFF

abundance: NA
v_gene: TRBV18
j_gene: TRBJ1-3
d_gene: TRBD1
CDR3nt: TGTGCCAGCTCACCTCAAAGGACAGGGTTTTCCGGAAACACCATATATTTT
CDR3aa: CASSPQRTGFSGNTIYF

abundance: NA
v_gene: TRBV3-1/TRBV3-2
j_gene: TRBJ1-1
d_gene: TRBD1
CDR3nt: TGTGCCAGCAGCAAAACCGGGACAGGGTATGCTTTCTTT
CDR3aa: CASSKTGTGYAFF

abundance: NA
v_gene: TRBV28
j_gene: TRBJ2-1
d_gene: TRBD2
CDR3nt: TGTGCCAGCAGTTCCCTGGGTAGCGGGGAAGAGCAGTTCTTC
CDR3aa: CASSSLGSGEEQFF